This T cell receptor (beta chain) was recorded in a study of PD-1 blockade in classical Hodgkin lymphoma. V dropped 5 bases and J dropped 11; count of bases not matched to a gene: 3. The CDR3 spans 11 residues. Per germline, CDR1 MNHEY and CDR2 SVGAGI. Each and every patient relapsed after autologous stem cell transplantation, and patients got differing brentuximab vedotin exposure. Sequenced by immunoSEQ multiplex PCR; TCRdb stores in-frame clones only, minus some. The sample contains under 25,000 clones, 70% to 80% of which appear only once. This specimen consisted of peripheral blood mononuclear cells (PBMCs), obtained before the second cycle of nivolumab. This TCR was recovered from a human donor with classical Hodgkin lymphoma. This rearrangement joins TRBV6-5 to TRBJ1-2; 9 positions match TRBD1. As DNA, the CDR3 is TGTGCCAGCAGTCCCGGGACAGGGTACACCTTC. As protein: CASSPGTGYTF.